This T cell receptor beta chain is drawn from a study of cytomegalovirus exposure and HLA in healthy donors. At the level of the study: A preliminary data release comprised around 85 million unique TCRs obtained from HLA-typed donors.

The PCR used 60 Vbeta and 13 Jbeta primers. Libraries were prepared by immunoSEQ multiplex PCR; TCRdb keeps only in-frame clonotypes and omits some of them. The table has 90,000 to 110,000 clones, approximately 79% seen once. Broader study findings: Roughly even sequencing depth across donors was the assumption behind the presence/absence analyses.

The V and J ends lost 6 bases and 4 bases respectively, with 9 bases between them. This CDR3 spans 12 amino acids. Germline V gives CDR1 SNHLY, CDR2 FYNNEI. Of note for this clone: Its specificity is unknown.

Sequenced material: PBMCs. The clonotype comes from a man aged 30-40 years in good health and CMV-seropositive. The V gene is TRBV2, the J gene TRBJ1-1; D gene unclear. The CDR3 loop is CASRSTGTEAFF. The CDR3 coding sequence is TGTGCCAGCAGAAGTACCGGCACTGAAGCTTTCTTT.